This TCR beta chain appears in the sequencing data of a study of cytomegalovirus exposure and HLA in healthy donors. Study-level information: The same platform was used for the 130 or so validation repertoires as for the 650 to 700 first-cohort repertoires, as reported in a later analysis.

Sequenced by immunoSEQ multiplex PCR; TCRdb stores in-frame clones only, minus some. The top ten hold 1.5% to 2% of the sample, which has 86,000 or so clones, less than 96% seen once. This CDR3 comprises 15 residues. Trimming at V came to 2 bases and at J to 6 bases, leaving 9 bases not matched to a gene. Germline V CDR1 and CDR2: MNHEY, SMNVEV (reference sequence). The sequence came from a man between 18 and 35 years old in good health and CMV-seropositive. This chain connects TRBV27 to TRBJ1-2, with 7 bases lining up with TRBD1. Sequences were obtained from PBMCs. This CDR3 reads CASSLEVRGLNGYTF. CDR3 bases: TGTGCCAGCAGTTTAGAAGTCAGGGGGTTAAATGGCTACACCTTC.